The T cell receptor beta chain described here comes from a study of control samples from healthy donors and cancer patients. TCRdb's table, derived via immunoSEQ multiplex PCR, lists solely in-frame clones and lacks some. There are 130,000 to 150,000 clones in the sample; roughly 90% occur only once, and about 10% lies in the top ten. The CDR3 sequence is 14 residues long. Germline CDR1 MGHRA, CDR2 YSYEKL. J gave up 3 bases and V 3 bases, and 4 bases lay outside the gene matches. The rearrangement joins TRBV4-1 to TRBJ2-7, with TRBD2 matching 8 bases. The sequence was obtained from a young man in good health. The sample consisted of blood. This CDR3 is CASSQVLADYEQYF. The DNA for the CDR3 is TGCGCCAGCAGCCAGGTACTAGCGGACTACGAGCAGTACTTC.